Presented here are 10 T cell receptor beta chains from one specimen sequenced in a study of OX40 agonist ivuxolimab in advanced cancers. The repertoire was sequenced with immunoSEQ multiplex PCR; TCRdb's copy has only in-frame clones and lacks some. The sample consists of tens of thousands of clones, around four fifths of them appearing once. Sequenced material: CD4+ or CD8+ T cells sorted from blood, taken in a trial of the OX40 agonist ivuxolimab. Receptors originate from an adult with an advanced solid tumor such as melanoma, head and neck, liver or kidney cancer.

The CDR3 coding sequence is TGTGCCAGCAGCTTATGGGTAGCTGGGGCCAACGTCCTGACTTTC. Amino acid sequence: CASSLWVAGANVLTF. V gene TRBV11-2 combines with J gene TRBJ2-6; D gene ambiguous. Trimming pared 2 bases from V and 2 bases from J, leaving 7 bases between. Germline CDR1 reads SGHAT; CDR2 reads FQNNGV. The CDR3 is made up of 15 amino acids.

V usage is TRBV10-1 and J usage is TRBJ2-5; D possibly corresponds to TRBD2 (6 bases). Between the trimmed V and J ends, which lost 8 bases and 5 bases, there was a span of 15 bases. The germline V gene has CDR1 WNHNN and CDR2 SYGVQD (reference sequence). This CDR3 has 13 residues. The DNA for the CDR3 is TGCGCCAGCTGCCTAGCGTCGGGGGAGACCCAGTACTTC. This sequence encodes CASCLASGETQYF.

This chain joins TRBV19 and TRBJ2-7, with D tentatively TRBD1 (6 bases). CDR1 and CDR2 from the germline V gene are LNHDA and SQIVND (reference sequence). Deletions cut 5 bases from V and 0 bases from J, with 11 bases between. The CDR3 has 14 residues. In nucleotides, the CDR3 is TGTGCCAGTAGTTGGGACACTTTCTCCTACGAGCAGTACTTC. Encoded protein: CASSWDTFSYEQYF.

V gene TRBV9 combines with J gene TRBJ2-7, with 7 positions matching TRBD2. The CDR3 length is 15 residues. With 3 bases clipped from V and 5 bases from J, the junction kept 11 bases outside the gene matches. Germline CDR1 reads SGDLS; CDR2 reads YYNGEE. CDR3 sequence (DNA): TGTGCCAGCAGCGGCGGTAGCTGGGAGGGGAACGAGCAGTACTTC. Encoded protein: CASSGGSWEGNEQYF.

The table lists this clone with a count of one. J is TRBJ2-1 and V is TRBV29-1; D gene unclear. The ends were cut back, 6 bases at V and 10 bases at J, with 16 bases in the middle. Germline values: CDR1 SQVTM, CDR2 ANQGSEA. The CDR3 sequence is 12 residues long. CDR3 in amino acids: CSVQPLPREQFF. CDR3 DNA sequence: TGCAGCGTCCAACCCCTCCCCCGGGAGCAGTTCTTC.

This sequence joins TRBV11-1 and TRBJ1-2, with 7 positions matching TRBD1. The CDR3 runs to 13 residues. Unmatched junction bases numbered 7, after V lost 4 bases and J lost 8 bases. Looked up from germline, CDR1 is SGHAT and CDR2 is FQDESV (reference sequence). CDR3: CASSSGTAGGYTF. CDR3 DNA sequence: TGTGCCAGCAGCTCTGGGACAGCAGGAGGCTACACCTTC.

The genes are TRBV6-1 and TRBJ1-2; D is perhaps TRBD1 (5 bases). CDR1 MNHNS and CDR2 SASEGT come from the germline V gene. The V end was cut by 4 bases, the J end by 5 bases, with 14 bases between. CDR3 size: 14 residues. CDR3 sequence (DNA): TGTGCCAGCAGTGGGGGCAGTTATGGGTATGGCTACACCTTC. This translates into CASSGGSYGYGYTF.

The rearrangement links TRBV5-1 to TRBJ1-1; maybe TRBD1 (6 bases). The V end was cut by 3 bases, the J end by 1 base, with 13 bases between. CDR3 length: 15 residues. The germline CDR1 and CDR2 sequences are SGHRS and YFSETQ. The CDR3 protein is CASSSRKGQNTEAFF. Here the CDR3 DNA reads TGCGCCAGCAGCTCCCGGAAGGGACAGAACACTGAAGCTTTCTTT. The entire variable domain, with the rest obtained from reference TRBV5-1 and TRBJ1-1, is as follows: KAGVTQTPRYLIKTRGQQVTLSCSPISGHRSVSWYQQTPGQGLQFLFEYFSETQRNKGNFPGRFSGRQFSNSRSEMNVSTLELGDSALYLCASSSRKGQNTEAFFGQGTRLTVV.

V gene TRBV9 combines with J gene TRBJ1-6; possible D gene TRBD1, 6 bases. The CDR3 length is 13 residues. Germline CDR1 and CDR2: SGDLS and YYNGEE. Between the trimmed V and J ends, which lost 2 bases and 8 bases, there was a span of 8 bases. The CDR3 DNA reads TGTGCCAGCAGCGTCCGGACAGATTCACCCCTCCACTTT. Residues: CASSVRTDSPLHF.

This chain connects TRBV23-1 to TRBJ2-5; D not certain. The J call may not be correct, given that the DNA end is closer to TRBJ2-7. TRBV23-1 is an ORF; its function is uncertain. The CDR3 has 16 amino acids. The CDR3 nucleotides are TGCGCCAGCAGTCCCCCAGCCAGCACAACCCCCTACGAGCAGTACTTC. Its translation is CASSPPASTTPYEQYF.